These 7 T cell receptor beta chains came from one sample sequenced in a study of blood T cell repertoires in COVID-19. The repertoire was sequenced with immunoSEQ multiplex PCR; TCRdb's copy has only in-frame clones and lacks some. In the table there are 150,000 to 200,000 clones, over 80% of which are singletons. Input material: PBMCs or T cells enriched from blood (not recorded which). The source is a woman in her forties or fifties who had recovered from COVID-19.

CDR3 protein: CASSQDISGGSGLDTQYF. The CDR3, as DNA: TGCGCCAGCAGCCAAGATATAAGCGGCGGGAGCGGTTTAGATACGCAGTATTTT. V gene TRBV4-1 combines with J gene TRBJ2-3, with 7 bases aligning to TRBD2. The CDR3 is 18 amino acids. With 0 bases clipped from V and 5 bases from J, the junction kept 14 bases outside the gene matches. The germline V gene has CDR1 MGHRA and CDR2 YSYEKL.

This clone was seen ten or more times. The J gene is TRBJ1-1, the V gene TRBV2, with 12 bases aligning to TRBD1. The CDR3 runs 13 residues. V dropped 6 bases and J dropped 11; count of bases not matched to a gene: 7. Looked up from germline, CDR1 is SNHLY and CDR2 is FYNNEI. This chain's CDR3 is CASRTGTGGQAFF. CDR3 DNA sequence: TGTGCCAGCAGGACCGGGACAGGGGGCCAGGCTTTCTTT.

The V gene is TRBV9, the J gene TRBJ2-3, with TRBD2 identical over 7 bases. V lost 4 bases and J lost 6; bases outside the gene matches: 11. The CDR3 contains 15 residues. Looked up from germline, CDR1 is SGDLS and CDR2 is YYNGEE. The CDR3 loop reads CASSIRMGGGDTQYF. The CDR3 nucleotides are TGTGCCAGCAGCATCCGTATGGGGGGAGGGGATACGCAGTATTTT.

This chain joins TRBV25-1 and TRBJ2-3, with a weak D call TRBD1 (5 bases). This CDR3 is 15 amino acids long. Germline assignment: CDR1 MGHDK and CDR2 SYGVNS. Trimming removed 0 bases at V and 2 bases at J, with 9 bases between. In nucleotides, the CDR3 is TGTGCCAGCAGTGAATACGTGGGGCACACAGATACGCAGTATTTT. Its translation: CASSEYVGHTDTQYF.

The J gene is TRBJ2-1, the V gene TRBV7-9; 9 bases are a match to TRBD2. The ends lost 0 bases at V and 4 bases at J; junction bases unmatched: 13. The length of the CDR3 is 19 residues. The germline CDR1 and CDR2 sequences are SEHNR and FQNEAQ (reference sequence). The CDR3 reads CASSLAGSGGPLAYNEQFF. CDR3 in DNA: TGTGCCAGCAGCTTAGCGGGTAGCGGGGGCCCCCTTGCTTACAATGAGCAGTTCTTC.

CDR3 in amino acids: CASSYRLADTGELFF. CDR3 nucleotides: TGCGCCAGCAGCTACCGACTCGCTGACACCGGGGAGCTGTTTTTT. This chain connects TRBV5-1 to TRBJ2-2; D remains ambiguous. The CDR3 has 15 residues. CDR1 SGHRS and CDR2 YFSETQ come from the germline V gene. Trimming took off 3 bases at V and 3 bases at J, with 12 bases between the two ends.

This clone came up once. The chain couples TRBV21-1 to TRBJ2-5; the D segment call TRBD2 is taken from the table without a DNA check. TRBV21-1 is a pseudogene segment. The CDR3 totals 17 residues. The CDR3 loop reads CASTLRASGRSRETQYF. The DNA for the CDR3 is TGTGCCAGCACCCTTAGGGCTAGCGGGAGGTCACGGGAGACCCAGTACTTC.